The 14 T cell receptor beta chains presented below share a single source sample, sequenced in a study of T cell clonotyping in hematopoietic cell transplantation. The time point here: recipient sample about 28 days before transplant, after cytoreduction. The repertoire was sequenced with immunoSEQ multiplex PCR; TCRdb's copy has only in-frame clones and lacks some. Here the sample spans around 26,000 clones, approximately 86% being singletons. Sequencing was performed on peripheral blood mononuclear cells, taken before stem cell transplant. These receptors were obtained from a man in his forties with acute myeloid leukemia. Some clones in this sample may be carry-over from other donors' samples.

The chain is built from TRBV7-9 and TRBJ1-5, with D possibly TRBD1 on 5 matching bases. The CDR3 is made up of 14 amino acids. V was trimmed by 3 bases and J by 7 bases, leaving 13 bases between them. Germline V gives CDR1 SEHNR, CDR2 FQNEAQ (reference sequence). CDR3 DNA: TGTGCCAGCAGCTTGCAGGGAAGAGAGCAGCCCCAGCATTTT. Encoded protein: CASSLQGREQPQHF.

The J gene is TRBJ2-7, the V gene TRBV28, with D unclear. The germline V and J ends were trimmed by 6 bases and 4 bases, with 7 bases remaining between them. The CDR3 loop spans 11 amino acids. Germline V CDR1 and CDR2: MDHEN, SYDVKM. CDR3 coding DNA: TGTGCCAGCAGCCACACGTACGAGCAGTACTTC. Its protein is CASSHTYEQYF.

The genes are TRBV27 and TRBJ2-5; a possible D gene is TRBD2 (6 bases). CDR3 size: 15 residues. V lost 6 bases and J lost 5, with 19 bases in between. Germline V gives CDR1 MNHEY, CDR2 SMNVEV (reference sequence). The CDR3 DNA reads TGTGCCAGCAGCCGCTCTGCGGGGTGGGGGGAGACCCAGTACTTC. Protein: CASSRSAGWGETQYF.

The chain employs TRBV28 and TRBJ1-1, with D unresolved. The CDR3 is 12 residues long. From germline, CDR1 is MDHEN and CDR2 SYDVKM. The V gene lost 6 bases and the J gene lost 11 bases, with 16 bases spanning the gap. The CDR3 is CASRGGSLKAFF. The CDR3 nucleotides are TGTGCCAGCAGGGGAGGTTCTTTGAAGGCTTTCTTT. The full variable domain, its missing parts supplied by reference TRBV28 and TRBJ1-1, is DVKVTQSSRYLVKRTGEKVFLECVQDMDHENMFWYRQDPGLGLRLIYFSYDVKMKEKGDIPEGYSVSREKKERFSLILESASTNQTSMYLCASRGGSLKAFFGQGTRLTVV.

The chain employs TRBV6-1 and TRBJ2-5, with 9 bases aligning to TRBD1. CDR1 MNHNS and CDR2 SASEGT come from the germline V gene. This CDR3 is built from 15 residues. The ends lost 4 bases at V and 5 bases at J; junction bases unmatched: 8. The CDR3: CASSGKGQGPETQYF. The CDR3 DNA reads as TGTGCCAGCAGTGGGAAAGGACAGGGGCCGGAGACCCAGTACTTC.

This chain links TRBV25-1 with TRBJ2-3; 9 bases are a match to TRBD2. V shed 4 bases and J 0 bases; nucleotides not matched to a gene: 5. Germline assignment: CDR1 MGHDK and CDR2 SYGVNS. The CDR3 contains 16 residues. The CDR3 nucleotides are TGTGCCAGCAGTGGCCCCACTAGCGGGAGCACAGATACGCAGTATTTT. Translated, it gives CASSGPTSGSTDTQYF.

The gene calls are TRBV7-9 and TRBJ2-3; D gene unclear. Germline assignment: CDR1 SEHNR and CDR2 FQNEAQ (reference sequence). V was shortened by 5 bases and J by 5 bases, with 5 bases between the two germline ends. This CDR3 spans 11 amino acids. The CDR3 spells CASSEVDTQYF. The CDR3 DNA reads TGTGCCAGCAGCGAGGTAGATACGCAGTATTTT.

J is TRBJ1-4 and V is TRBV6-6, with 9 bases fitting TRBD1. CDR3 size: 14 residues. V trimming: 4 bases; J trimming: 6 bases; junction bases outside the gene matches: 3. From germline, CDR1 is MNHNY and CDR2 SVGAGI (reference sequence). As DNA, the CDR3 is TGTGCCAGCAGTTTAAGACAGGGGGATGAAAAACTGTTTTTT. Translation: CASSLRQGDEKLFF.

This clone was seen a single time. This chain uses TRBV11-3 with TRBJ2-1; TRBD2 matches 8 bases. This CDR3 is 12 amino acids long. The trim removed 5 bases at V and 7 bases at J, leaving 1 base unmatched. The germline gives CDR1 SGHNT, CDR2 YENEEA. The chain's CDR3 is CASSRGGNEQFF. CDR3 DNA sequence: TGTGCCAGCAGCCGGGGGGGTAATGAGCAGTTCTTC.

This sequence joins TRBV19 and TRBJ2-5, with D perhaps TRBD2 (6 bases). There are 13 residues in the CDR3. Deletions cut 2 bases from V and 5 bases from J, with 9 bases between. Germline CDR1 reads LNHDA; CDR2 reads SQIVND (reference sequence). Written as DNA, the CDR3 is TGTGCCAGTAGTATAACCGCGGGGGAGACCCAGTACTTC. It codes for CASSITAGETQYF.

This clone occurred a few times. The chain recombines TRBV19 with TRBJ1-1; D gene unclear. Germline values: CDR1 LNHDA, CDR2 SQIVND (reference sequence). Trimming took off 4 bases at V and 1 base at J, with 7 bases between the two ends. The length of the CDR3 is 13 residues. This CDR3 is CASSKGTNTEAFF. The CDR3 DNA reads TGTGCCAGTAGTAAAGGCACGAACACTGAAGCTTTCTTT.

The rearrangement links TRBV6-5 to TRBJ2-7, with TRBD1 identical over 7 bases. In germline, CDR1 is MNHEY, CDR2 SVGAGI. The CDR3 contains 15 residues. V shed 0 bases, J shed 1 base, and the junction held 3 bases outside the gene matches. This CDR3 reads CASSYSEDRSYEQYF. The CDR3, as DNA: TGTGCCAGCAGTTACTCAGAGGACAGGTCCTACGAGCAGTACTTC.

V is TRBV7-2 and J is TRBJ2-7, with 11 bases identical to TRBD2. The length of the CDR3 is 16 residues. After removal of 0 bases from V and 4 bases from J, the junction contained 5 bases not matched to a gene. The germline gives CDR1 SGHTA, CDR2 FQGNSA. DNA for the CDR3: TGTGCCAGCAGCTTAGCCGGGACTAGCGGAAGTTACGAGCAGTACTTC. It translates to CASSLAGTSGSYEQYF.

The chain couples TRBV11-2 to TRBJ1-2; a weak D match, TRBD1 (5 bases). CDR1 and CDR2 (germline): SGHAT, FQNNGV. There are 13 residues in the CDR3. V dropped 2 bases and J dropped 5 bases, with 9 bases sitting between them. The CDR3 DNA reads as TGTGCCAGCAGCTTACAGGGCCAATATGGCTACACCTTC. Translated, it gives CASSLQGQYGYTF.